The sequence of this T cell receptor beta chain was determined in a study of blood T cell repertoires in COVID-19. Study details: The cDNA or gDNA used as material had been derived from T cells, B-cell-depleted T cells, or PBMCs.

Generated by immunoSEQ multiplex PCR, the TCRdb table keeps only in-frame clones and is missing some. The repertoire holds just under 65,000 clones, with 65% to 90% as singletons. Material: peripheral blood. The receptor comes from a man in his forties with acute or convalescent COVID-19.

The CDR3 DNA is TGTGCCATCATGAGCGGGACGTACAATGAGCAGTTCTTC. This encodes CAIMSGTYNEQFF. J is TRBJ2-1 and V is TRBV10-3; 7 bases align to TRBD2. The germline gives CDR1 ENHRY, CDR2 SYGVKD. This CDR3 has 13 amino acids. With 7 bases clipped from V and 4 bases from J, the junction kept 4 bases outside the gene matches.